A single sample gave rise to the 22 T cell receptor beta chains below, sequenced in a study of beta chain features in type 1 diabetes. Expressed TCRB transcripts were sequenced after all isolated RNA was converted to cDNA. TCRdb keeps only in-frame clones here, not all; method: immunoSEQ multiplex PCR. The table shows some 410,000 clones, with approximately 10% occurring only once. Sequenced input: naive CD4+ T cells from blood. The receptors stem from a young woman in good health.

This chain uses TRBV6-5 with TRBJ2-7; TRBD2 matches 10 bases. CDR1 and CDR2 from the germline V gene are MNHEY and SVGAGI. J gave up 6 bases and V 0 bases, and 8 bases lay outside the gene matches. There are 16 residues in the CDR3. The CDR3 loop is CASSYSLTSGKVEQYF. The CDR3 region has the DNA TGTGCCAGCAGTTACTCTTTAACTAGCGGGAAGGTCGAGCAGTACTTC.

The CDR3 bases are TGTGCCAGCAGTTACTTTTCGACAGGGGTCGACGAGCAGTACTTC. Translation: CASSYFSTGVDEQYF. The V gene is TRBV6-6, the J gene TRBJ2-7; 8 nucleotides agree with TRBD1. V shed 1 base and J 5 bases; nucleotides not matched to a gene: 7. This CDR3 region has 15 residues. CDR1 is MNHNY and CDR2 is SVGAGI in the germline V gene (reference sequence).

This clone was found a few times. The chain couples TRBV30 to TRBJ2-3, with a weak D call TRBD2 (6 bases). Trimming removed 5 bases from V and 6 bases from J, with 9 bases in between. The length of the CDR3 is 11 residues. Per germline, CDR1 GTSNPN and CDR2 SVGIG (reference sequence). In DNA form, the CDR3 reads TGTGCCTGGGGGACTTACGATACGCAGTATTTT. The encoded protein is CAWGTYDTQYF. Full variable domain (outside the CDR3, taken from reference TRBV30 and TRBJ2-3): SQTIHQWPATLVQPVGSPLSLECTVEGTSNPNLYWYRQAAGRGLQLLFYSVGIGQISSEVPQNLSASRPQDRQFILSSKKLLLSDSGFYLCAWGTYDTQYFGPGTRLTVL.

CDR3 region: CAISDRGLGTEAFF. CDR3 in DNA: TGTGCCATCAGTGACAGGGGTCTTGGCACTGAAGCTTTCTTT. The V call is TRBV10-3, the J call TRBJ1-1, with a possible D match to TRBD1 (6 bases). Per the germline V gene, CDR1 is ENHRY and CDR2 is SYGVKD. With 3 bases removed from V and 4 bases from J, the gap between germline ends came to 12 bases. The CDR3 is 14 amino acids.

This chain joins TRBV7-2 and TRBJ1-2, with a possible D match to TRBD1 (5 bases). The CDR3 covers 15 residues. Germline V gene data show CDR1 as SGHTA and CDR2 as FQGNSA. Trimming took 6 bases from V and 1 from J, leaving 15 bases between them. In nucleotides, the CDR3 is TGTGCCAGCAGTTTCCCCACGGGGGGTAACTATGGCTACACCTTC. This sequence encodes CASSFPTGGNYGYTF.

This clone has only a few counts. The rearrangement uses TRBV18 and TRBJ2-2, with D perhaps matching TRBD1 (5 bases). The germline gives CDR1 KGHSH, CDR2 LQKENI. The CDR3 is 15 amino acids. Between the trimmed V and J ends, which lost 3 bases and 4 bases, there was a span of 12 bases. CDR3 protein: CASSPSVGPTGELFF. The CDR3 DNA reads TGTGCCAGCTCACCTTCCGTGGGGCCCACCGGGGAGCTGTTTTTT.

This clone has a handful of counts. This chain connects TRBV29-1 to TRBJ2-2, with D possibly being TRBD2 (5 bases). This CDR3 is 13 amino acids long. Germline assignment: CDR1 SQVTM and CDR2 ANQGSEA. Between the trimmed V and J ends, which lost 7 bases and 6 bases, there was a span of 15 bases. CDR3: CSGPNSEAGELFF. The CDR3 region has the DNA TGCAGCGGTCCCAATAGCGAGGCCGGGGAGCTGTTTTTT.

The chain recombines TRBV29-1 with TRBJ2-3; D is ambiguous. The CDR3 is 15 amino acids. The germline CDR1 and CDR2 sequences are SQVTM and ANQGSEA. With 1 base removed from V and 3 bases from J, the gap between germline ends came to 14 bases. The CDR3: CSVEAFRGGTDTQYF. In DNA form, the CDR3 reads TGCAGCGTTGAAGCGTTCAGAGGTGGTACAGATACGCAGTATTTT.

This clone was counted between two and nine times. The chain is built from TRBV9 and TRBJ2-1; no definite D call. In germline, CDR1 is SGDLS, CDR2 YYNGEE. The CDR3 totals 14 residues. V was pared by 3 bases and J by 2 bases, with 9 bases between. CDR3 sequence reads: CASSGTSAYNEQFF. Written as DNA, the CDR3 is TGTGCCAGCAGCGGAACTTCCGCCTACAATGAGCAGTTCTTC.

This CDR3 reads CASSLSSVPTEAFF. CDR3 DNA sequence: TGCGCCAGCAGCTTGTCTTCCGTCCCCACTGAAGCTTTCTTT. This sequence joins TRBV5-1 and TRBJ1-1, with no clear D. This CDR3 contains 14 residues. Per the germline V gene, CDR1 is SGHRS and CDR2 is YFSETQ. The germline V and J ends were trimmed by 1 base and 4 bases, with 11 bases remaining between them.

This clone turned up a few times. J is TRBJ2-3 and V is TRBV27; tentative D call: TRBD2 (5 bases). The CDR3 consists of 17 residues. Deletions cut 6 bases from V and 0 bases from J, with 19 bases between. The germline V gene encodes CDR1 MNHEY and CDR2 SMNVEV (reference sequence). CDR3 sequence (DNA): TGTGCCAGCAGGCCGCGGGTTGGGCAGGCTAGCACAGATACGCAGTATTTT. Residues: CASRPRVGQASTDTQYF.

V gene TRBV5-1 combines with J gene TRBJ2-6, with D unresolved. V lost 3 bases and J lost 2, with 9 bases in between. The CDR3 has 15 amino acids. Germline values: CDR1 SGHRS, CDR2 YFSETQ. The CDR3 region has the DNA TGCGCCAGCAGCTACCCTGAACCTGGGGCCAACGTCCTGACTTTC. It specifies CASSYPEPGANVLTF.

The V call is TRBV10-3, the J call TRBJ1-1; D remains unclear. The CDR3 spans 13 residues. The V end was cut by 5 bases, the J end by 4 bases, with 11 bases between. Germline loops: CDR1 ENHRY, CDR2 SYGVKD. Here the CDR3 DNA reads TGTGCCATCAGTCCGGACGCTACCACTGAAGCTTTCTTT. Residues: CAISPDATTEAFF.

A few counts support this clone. The V gene is TRBV7-9, the J gene TRBJ2-5; 9 nucleotides align to TRBD2. Germline V gene data show CDR1 as SEHNR and CDR2 as FQNEAQ (reference sequence). The CDR3 has 17 residues. V shed 4 bases and J 5 bases; nucleotides not matched to a gene: 14. The CDR3 sequence: CASSSRVDSGRRETQYF. The CDR3 DNA sequence: TGTGCCAGCAGCTCCCGAGTTGATAGCGGGAGAAGGGAGACCCAGTACTTC.

This clone was seen more than once but under ten times. The rearrangement uses TRBV2 and TRBJ2-7; D ambiguous. V shed 8 bases and J shed 5 bases, with 13 bases lying between them. CDR1 is SNHLY and CDR2 is FYNNEI in the germline V gene. CDR3 length equals 12 residues. As DNA, the CDR3 is TGTGCCAGCCAGAGAGATCTGCACGAGCAGTACGTC. Its translation: CASQRDLHEQYV.

The table lists this clone with a count of one. Being one base from a much bigger clone, this may be a read error. In the same sample, other DNA sequences code for this CDR3. The chain employs TRBV29-1 and TRBJ2-5; tentative D call: TRBD2 (6 bases). CDR1 and CDR2 from the germline V gene are SQVTM and ANQGSEA. CDR3 length: 10 amino acids. V lost 7 bases and J lost 5, with 8 bases in between. The DNA for the CDR3 is TGCAGCGGCGGGAAGGAGACCCAGTACTTC. Translation: CSGGKETQYF.

The chain recombines TRBV6-6 with TRBJ2-5, with 8 bases that match TRBD2. The length of the CDR3 is 14 residues. V lost 2 bases to trimming and J lost 5 bases; unmatched junction nucleotides: 4. Germline loops: CDR1 MNHNY, CDR2 SVGAGI (reference sequence). This CDR3 reads CASSYPGGGETQYF. The CDR3 nucleotides read TGTGCCAGCAGTTACCCGGGAGGGGGTGAGACCCAGTACTTC.

The chain uses TRBV18 and TRBJ2-1; D remains unclear. The V gene's germline CDR1 is KGHSH and CDR2 LQKENI. CDR3 length: 13 amino acids. The V and J ends lost 1 base and 8 bases respectively, with 9 bases between them. CDR3 protein: CASSPLTKHEQFF. CDR3 nucleotides: TGTGCCAGCTCACCACTAACGAAACATGAGCAGTTCTTC. The whole variable domain, filled in from reference TRBV18 and TRBJ2-1, reads NAGVMQNPRHLVRRRGQEARLRCSPMKGHSHVYWYRQLPEEGLKFMVYLQKENIIDESGMPKERFSAEFPKEGPSILRIQQVVRGDSAAYFCASSPLTKHEQFFGPGTRLTVL.

The V and J genes are TRBV11-2 and TRBJ2-3, with unresolved D. V lost 6 bases, J lost 3 bases, and 4 bases lay in between. CDR3 length: 11 residues. Germline CDR1 and CDR2: SGHAT and FQNNGV. CDR3 nucleotides: TGTGCCAGCAGGACTACAGATACGCAGTATTTT. This encodes CASRTTDTQYF.

This clone was found a few times. The chain employs TRBV4-1 and TRBJ2-3; TRBD1 agrees at 9 bases. Unmatched junction bases numbered 9, after V lost 3 bases and J lost 2 bases. Germline V CDR1 and CDR2: MGHRA, YSYEKL. The CDR3 runs 17 residues. CDR3 nucleotide sequence: TGCGCCAGCAGCCATTTTGGAAGGGACAGGGCCACAGATACGCAGTATTTT. It yields the protein CASSHFGRDRATDTQYF.

A remark on this clone: This specimen includes other DNA sequences encoding the same CDR3. V is TRBV5-1 and J is TRBJ2-6; 7 nucleotides align to TRBD1. CDR1 and CDR2 (germline): SGHRS, YFSETQ. The CDR3 totals 16 residues. V dropped 4 bases and J dropped 2; count of bases not matched to a gene: 6. The CDR3 DNA is TGCGCCAGCAGCCGAGTAGGGGGCGCTGGGGCCAACGTCCTGACTTTC. This translates into CASSRVGGAGANVLTF.

In its sample, this clone was seen a few times. The sample holds other DNA sequences that translate to the same CDR3. J is TRBJ2-1 and V is TRBV7-9, with TRBD2 identical over 10 bases. The CDR3 sequence is 12 residues long. V shed 5 bases and J 10 bases; nucleotides not matched to a gene: 2. Germline CDR1 is SEHNR and CDR2 is FQNEAQ (reference sequence). In DNA, the CDR3 is TGTGCCAGCAGCCCTAGCGGGGGCGAGCAGTTCTTC. It translates to CASSPSGGEQFF.